This note documents a single T cell receptor (beta chain) sequence. The target antigen is unknown. V gave up 6 bases and J gave up 4 bases; unmatched junction bases: 2. The CDR3 totals 11 residues. The germline V gene encodes CDR1 SQVTM and CDR2 ANQGSEA. The data were obtained in a study of human T cells and chemical hapten exposure. Time point of the sample: pre-sensitization, week 0. Treatment denoted: therapeutic diphenylcyclopropenone sensitization with weekly scalp DPC. General observations from the study: Expanded TCRs clustered into significantly more large CDR3 similarity groups than controls, the analysis revealed.

One entry per CDR3 protein, called by TCRdb with MiXCR from the RACE reads. This sample has around 180,000 distinct CDR3 sequences, with around 30% found just once. The source is a woman under 40 with alopecia areata. Some clones in this sample may be carry-over from other donors' samples. This chain connects TRBV29-1 to TRBJ2-5, with 7 positions matching TRBD1. The sample consisted of whole blood, taken in connection with sensitization to the hapten diphenylcyclopropenone (DPC). The DNA of the CDR3 is TGCAGCGTACAGGGGAGAGAGACCCAGTACTTC. Translated: CSVQGRETQYF. The variable domain in full, with the rest retrieved from reference TRBV29-1 and TRBJ2-5, is SAVISQKPSRDICQRGTSLTIQCQVDSQVTMMFWYRQQPGQSLTLIATANQGSEATYESGFVIDKFPISRPNLTFSTLTVSNMSPEDSSIYLCSVQGRETQYFGPGTRLLVL.